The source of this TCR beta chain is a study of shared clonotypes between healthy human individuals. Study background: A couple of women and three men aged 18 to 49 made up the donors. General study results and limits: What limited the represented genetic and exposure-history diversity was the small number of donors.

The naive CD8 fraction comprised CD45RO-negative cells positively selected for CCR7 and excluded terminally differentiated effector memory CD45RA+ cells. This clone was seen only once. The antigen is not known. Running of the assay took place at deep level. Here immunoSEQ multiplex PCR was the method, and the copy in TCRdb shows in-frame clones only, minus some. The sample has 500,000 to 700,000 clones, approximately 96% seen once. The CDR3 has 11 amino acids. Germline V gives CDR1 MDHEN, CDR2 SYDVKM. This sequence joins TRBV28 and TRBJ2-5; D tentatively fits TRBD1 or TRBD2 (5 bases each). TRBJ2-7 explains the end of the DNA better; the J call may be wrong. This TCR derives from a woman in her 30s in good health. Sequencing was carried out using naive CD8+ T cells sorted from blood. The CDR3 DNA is TGTGCCAGCAGTCCAGGGACCGAGCAGTACTTC. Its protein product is CASSPGTEQYF.